Below are 29 T cell receptor beta chains sequenced from a single sample in a study of molecular identifiers for immune sequencing clone quantification. Each CDR3 protein is one row after TCRdb ran MiXCR on the PCR reads. The sample lists tens of thousands of distinct CDR3 sequences; about a sixth were seen once. Sequencing was carried out using naive CD8+ T cells from blood, with Jurkat cell RNA spiked in. The subset denotes: FACS-sorted CD8+CD4-CCR7+CD45RA+ naive T cells. Receptor source: a human donor in good health. Some libraries in this study had Jurkat cell RNA spiked in.

This clonotype was seen repeatedly, ten times or more. The rearrangement joins TRBV6-2 or TRBV6-3 to TRBJ2-7; 12 nucleotides align to TRBD2. V lost 5 bases to trimming and J lost 0 bases; unmatched junction nucleotides: 5. Germline V gene data show CDR1 as MNHEY and CDR2 as SVGEGT. This CDR3 is built from 16 residues. The CDR3, as DNA: TGTGCCAGCAGTCCAACTAGCGGGAGGACCTCCTACGAGCAGTACTTC. Protein sequence: CASSPTSGRTSYEQYF.

This clonotype has only a few counts. A much larger clone is a single base away; this may be a read error. The chain is built from TRBV5-1 and TRBJ2-2; either TRBD1 or TRBD2 may supply D (6 bases each). There are 16 residues in the CDR3. The germline V gene has CDR1 SGHRS and CDR2 YFSETQ. As DNA, the CDR3 is TGCGCCAGCAGCTTGCGGGGGCTTTTGGACACCGGGGAGCCGTTTTTT. Its protein product is CASSLRGLLDTGEPFF.

This chain joins TRBV6-5 and TRBJ2-7; 15 bases are shared with TRBD2. This CDR3 contains 16 residues. Germline CDR1 and CDR2: MNHEY and SVGAGI. With 5 bases clipped from V and 2 bases from J, the junction kept 4 bases outside the gene matches. CDR3 sequence (DNA): TGTGCCAGCAGTGAGGGGACTAGCGGGAGGACCTACGAGCAGTACTTC. Its translation is CASSEGTSGRTYEQYF.

In its sample, this clonotype was seen many times. The chain employs TRBV20-1 and TRBJ2-3, with D perhaps matching TRBD2 (5 bases). The CDR3 sequence is 14 residues long. V was pared by 7 bases and J by 2 bases, with 16 bases between. Germline V gene lookup returns CDR1 DFQATT and CDR2 SNEGSKA (reference sequence). CDR3 DNA: TGCAGTGAGCGGTTTGCGCCCGACACAGATACGCAGTATTTT. This gives the protein CSERFAPDTDTQYF.

This clonotype was seen a handful of times. A much larger clonotype is one base distant, so this may be a read error. The CDR3 reads CASSSPLDSKTEAFF. The CDR3 DNA reads TGTGCCAGCAGCTCCCCCCTGGACAGTAAAACTGAAGCTTTCTTT. The chain carries TRBV7-9 and TRBJ1-1; the D gene is possibly TRBD1 (6 bases). V shed 4 bases and J shed 5 bases, with 17 bases lying between them. Germline V gene data show CDR1 as SEHNR and CDR2 as FQNEAQ (reference sequence). The CDR3 consists of 15 residues.

This clonotype was detected a few times. Just one base apart from a much larger clone, this may be a read error. The gene calls are TRBV29-1 and TRBJ2-1; 8 bases are a match to TRBD2. The CDR3 extends over 13 amino acids. The junction had 8 bases not matched to a gene; V was cut back by 2 bases and J by 11 bases. Per germline, CDR1 SQVTM and CDR2 ANQGSEA. The CDR3 DNA reads as TGCAGCGTTGAAATGGAGCGGGAGAATAAGCAGTTCTTC. Residues: CSVEMERENKQFF.

This clonotype was counted many times. This chain connects TRBV7-3 to TRBJ2-3; 8 nucleotides match TRBD2. Germline lookup yields CDR1 SGHTA and CDR2 FQGTGA. V was clipped by 5 bases and J by 2 bases; unmatched bases: 18. The CDR3 extends over 19 amino acids. The CDR3 sequence: CASSALLRLTSGNTDTQYF. The DNA of the CDR3 is TGTGCCAGCAGCGCACTTTTGAGGCTTACTAGCGGAAACACAGATACGCAGTATTTT.

A note on this clonotype: A clone one base away is much larger, so this may be a read error. The genes are TRBV19 and TRBJ1-5; TRBD1 is a possible D gene (5 bases). The germline V gene encodes CDR1 LNHDA and CDR2 SQIVND (reference sequence). The CDR3 has 15 amino acids. This chain's CDR3 is CASGLAGISGWPRHF. For the CDR3, the DNA is TGTGCCAGTGGATTGGCAGGGATATCCGGGTGGCCCCGGCATTTT.

This clonotype was seen a handful of times. This chain links TRBV6-5 with TRBJ2-7; D is ambiguous. Trimming stripped 7 bases from V and 5 bases from J, with 21 bases between. The germline CDR1 and CDR2 sequences are MNHEY and SVGAGI. The CDR3 consists of 15 residues. CDR3 sequence: CASTKGLGSPHEQYF. The CDR3 nucleotides read TGTGCCAGCACCAAAGGGTTGGGATCCCCCCACGAGCAGTACTTC.

This clonotype was seen ten or more times. The chain has TRBV27 and TRBJ2-2; D is uncertain. This CDR3 is 13 amino acids long. The germline V gene has CDR1 MNHEY and CDR2 SMNVEV (reference sequence). Trimming removed 7 bases from V and 2 bases from J, with 8 bases in between. CDR3 in amino acids: CASTRRNTGELFF. CDR3 bases: TGTGCCAGCACCAGACGAAACACCGGGGAGCTGTTTTTT.

In its sample, this clonotype was seen a few times. Sequence at one end of the junction differs from germline and may be a read error. This sequence joins TRBV11-2 and TRBJ2-5; D is perhaps TRBD1 (5 bases). The CDR3 totals 15 residues. Germline assignment: CDR1 SGHAT and CDR2 FQNNGV. This CDR3 is CASSLGAGRQGTQYF. CDR3 coding DNA: TGTGCCAGCAGCTTAGGTGCAGGGCGCCAAGGGACCCAGTACTTC.

This clonotype was found many times. The V gene is TRBV20-1, the J gene TRBJ1-1, with D perhaps TRBD1 (5 bases). CDR1 and CDR2 (germline): DFQATT, SNEGSKA (reference sequence). CDR3 length: 13 amino acids. V was cut by 3 bases and J by 6 bases, with 14 bases left in between. The CDR3 spells CSARSWGEPEAFF. The CDR3 nucleotides are TGCAGTGCTAGGAGTTGGGGGGAACCTGAAGCTTTCTTT.

This clonotype was recorded at least ten times. The chain joins TRBV20-1 to TRBJ2-3; 7 bases map to TRBD1. This CDR3 region has 15 residues. J was trimmed by 2 bases and V by 0 bases; bases with no gene match: 5. Germline assignment: CDR1 DFQATT and CDR2 SNEGSKA (reference sequence). CDR3 in DNA: TGCAGTGCTAGAGATTGGGACAGACTCACAGATACGCAGTATTTT. Protein product: CSARDWDRLTDTQYF.

This clonotype was counted at least ten times. The chain recombines TRBV5-6 with TRBJ2-2; 10 nucleotides match TRBD1. Losses at the gene ends were 4 bases for V and 7 bases for J; bases not matched to a gene: 7. The CDR3 length is 15 residues. Per germline, CDR1 SGHDT and CDR2 YYEEEE. The CDR3 DNA reads TGTGCCAGCAGCCTGGGACAGGGGCGCTACGGGGAGCTGTTTTTT. Protein sequence: CASSLGQGRYGELFF.

In the case of this clonotype: A single base separates this from a much larger clone, so it may be a read error. The V call is TRBV27, the J call TRBJ2-7, with 7 bases identical to TRBD1. The CDR3 sequence is 14 residues long. CDR1 and CDR2 (germline): MNHEY, SMNVEV (reference sequence). CDR3 nucleotide sequence: TGTGCCAACAGTCACCGGACAGGCCCCTACGAGCAGTACTTC. Protein sequence: CANSHRTGPYEQYF.

This clonotype was counted many times. The V call is TRBV13, the J call TRBJ1-5; 7 bases are a match to TRBD1. Germline assignment: CDR1 PRHDT and CDR2 FYEKMQ (reference sequence). The ends lost 5 bases at V and 6 bases at J; junction bases unmatched: 4. The CDR3 covers 13 residues. The CDR3 is CASSQTGSQPQHF. As DNA, the CDR3 is TGTGCCAGCAGCCAGACAGGGTCTCAGCCCCAGCATTTT.

This clonotype was seen ten or more times. The chain has TRBV12-3 or TRBV12-4 and TRBJ2-3; D ambiguous. V was shortened by 3 bases and J by 3 bases, with 13 bases between the two germline ends. The CDR3 has 15 amino acids. The CDR3 loop is CASSFPEQGTDTQYF. CDR3 in DNA: TGTGCCAGCAGTTTCCCGGAACAAGGGACAGATACGCAGTATTTT.

This clonotype has only a few counts. V is TRBV7-9 and J is TRBJ2-1; D perhaps matches TRBD1 (6 bases). V lost 1 base, J lost 5 bases, and 6 bases lay in between. This CDR3 has 13 residues. Germline CDR1 SEHNR, CDR2 FQNEAQ (reference sequence). CDR3 nucleotides: TGTGCCAGCAGCTTAGGGACAGACAATGAGCAGTTCTTC. Protein: CASSLGTDNEQFF.

This clonotype was counted at least ten times. The chain joins TRBV10-3 to TRBJ2-7, with TRBD1 identical over 7 bases. V shed 6 bases, J shed 2 bases, and the junction held 4 bases outside the gene matches. CDR1 is ENHRY, CDR2 SYGVKD, per germline. The length of the CDR3 is 13 residues. CDR3 sequence (DNA): TGTGCCATCAGGGGGACAGAGACCTACGAGCAGTACTTC. Translation gives CAIRGTETYEQYF.

This chain links TRBV6-2 or TRBV6-3 with TRBJ1-5; D might be TRBD1 (5 bases). The CDR3 covers 14 residues. The germline V gene encodes CDR1 MNHEY and CDR2 SVGEGT. V lost 6 bases to trimming and J lost 2 bases, with 11 bases between them. CDR3 nucleotides: TGTGCCAGCAGCCACGGGGGGGGCAATCAGCCCCAGCATTTT. Protein sequence: CASSHGGGNQPQHF.

At least ten counts were recorded for this clonotype. The chain is built from TRBV4-1 and TRBJ1-1; D may be TRBD1 (6 bases). The germline V gene encodes CDR1 MGHRA and CDR2 YSYEKL. This CDR3 comprises 15 residues. Trimming took off 2 bases at V and 4 bases at J, with 14 bases between the two ends. The CDR3 here is CASSQPTGFTTEAFF. The CDR3 DNA is TGCGCCAGCAGCCAACCCACAGGGTTTACCACTGAAGCTTTCTTT.

This clonotype appeared many times. The chain combines TRBV18 with TRBJ1-1; unclear D gene. This CDR3 region has 15 residues. V lost 3 bases, J lost 0 bases, and 11 bases lay in between. CDR1 KGHSH and CDR2 LQKENI come from the germline V gene. CDR3 DNA sequence: TGTGCCAGCTCACCCGGACCAGGTCTGAACACTGAAGCTTTCTTT. Translated, it gives CASSPGPGLNTEAFF.

This clonotype was recorded at least ten times. This rearrangement joins TRBV19 to TRBJ2-2; D perhaps matches TRBD1 (5 bases). CDR1 and CDR2 (germline): LNHDA, SQIVND (reference sequence). Trimming took 7 bases from V and 6 from J, leaving 6 bases between them. The CDR3 length is 11 residues. The CDR3 region is CASTGPGELFF. For the CDR3, the DNA is TGTGCCAGTACAGGGCCCGGGGAGCTGTTTTTT.

This clonotype has a handful of counts. Here the CDR3 reads CASSTPSGPSETQYF. The CDR3 coding sequence is TGTGCCAGCAGCACCCCTAGCGGGCCCTCGGAGACCCAGTACTTC. The chain links TRBV9 to TRBJ2-5; TRBD2 agrees at 8 bases. Losses at the gene ends were 4 bases for V and 5 bases for J; bases not matched to a gene: 10. Germline-derived CDR1 and CDR2 are SGDLS and YYNGEE. The CDR3 is 15 amino acids.

At least ten counts were recorded for this clonotype. The chain employs TRBV20-1 and TRBJ2-7; D possibly corresponds to TRBD2 (6 bases). CDR1 is DFQATT and CDR2 is SNEGSKA in the germline V gene (reference sequence). This CDR3 is built from 16 residues. The V gene lost 4 bases and the J gene lost 5 bases, with 24 bases spanning the gap. CDR3 DNA: TGCAGTGCTACCCCAGGAGGGGAATCCCCTAGTGACGAGCAGTACTTC. Amino acid sequence: CSATPGGESPSDEQYF.

This clonotype was picked up many times. V usage is TRBV10-3 and J usage is TRBJ1-3, with 7 nucleotides matching TRBD1. The CDR3 has 13 residues. CDR1 ENHRY and CDR2 SYGVKD come from the germline V gene. V trimming: 6 bases; J trimming: 8 bases; junction bases outside the gene matches: 7. The CDR3 sequence is CAIRGTAGDTIYF. The CDR3 DNA reads TGTGCCATCAGAGGGACAGCGGGAGACACCATATATTTT.

The rearrangement joins TRBV11-2 to TRBJ2-7; D possibly matches TRBD1 or TRBD2 (5 bases each). Trimming removed 3 bases from V and 0 bases from J, with 18 bases in between. The CDR3 consists of 17 residues. The germline CDR1 and CDR2 sequences are SGHAT and FQNNGV. In DNA, the CDR3 is TGTGCCAGCAGCTTCCCCGTGGCAGGGACCCCCTCCTACGAGCAGTACTTC. Residues: CASSFPVAGTPSYEQYF.

This clonotype was detected ten times or more. The V and J genes are TRBV20-1 and TRBJ2-1; a weak D match, TRBD1 (6 bases). CDR1 is DFQATT, CDR2 SNEGSKA, per germline (reference sequence). The germline V and J ends were trimmed by 6 bases and 5 bases, with 20 bases remaining between them. The CDR3 is made up of 15 amino acids. CDR3 nucleotides: TGCAGTGCGATCCTTTTAACAGGGAGCGACAATGAGCAGTTCTTC. The encoded protein is CSAILLTGSDNEQFF.

This clonotype was observed at least ten times. The gene calls are TRBV23-1 and TRBJ1-6, with D possibly being TRBD1 (6 bases). TRBV23-1 is designated an ORF whose function remains uncertain. Trimming stripped 2 bases from V and 4 bases from J, with 21 bases between. The CDR3 length is 19 residues. CDR3 sequence: CASSQTGRGHRGYNSPLHF. The CDR3 DNA reads as TGCGCCAGCAGTCAAACAGGGCGAGGGCACAGAGGATATAATTCACCCCTCCACTTT.